These 25 T cell receptor beta chains share one sample of origin, sequenced in a study of shared clonotypes between healthy human individuals. Some clones are missing from TCRdb's copy, which holds only in-frame ones; the method was immunoSEQ multiplex PCR. The top ten clones hold approximately 0.06% of a sample with around 550,000 clones, 90% to 96% of them seen once. The source material was naive CD4+ T cells sorted from blood. Subset noted: CD45RA+ positively selected. The origin of the receptors is a young woman in good health.

V is TRBV4-1 and J is TRBJ2-5; 10 positions match TRBD2. J was trimmed by 11 bases and V by 2 bases; bases with no gene match: 11. This CDR3 is built from 15 residues. In germline, CDR1 is MGHRA, CDR2 YSYEKL. CDR3 loop: CASSQPTAGGREQYF. In nucleotides, the CDR3 is TGCGCCAGCAGCCAACCCACAGCGGGAGGGAGGGAGCAGTACTTC.

The chain employs TRBV7-3 and TRBJ2-5, with 16 bases fitting TRBD2. Germline trimming cut 2 bases from V and 4 bases from J; bases unmatched to any gene: 10. The CDR3 is made up of 19 amino acids. Germline-derived CDR1 and CDR2 are SGHTA and FQGTGA. This CDR3 is CASSLPGLAGGPASETQYF. CDR3 in DNA: TGTGCCAGCAGCTTACCGGGACTAGCGGGAGGGCCTGCGTCAGAGACCCAGTACTTC.

This clone was observed a few times. The chain is built from TRBV9 and TRBJ1-2, with D perhaps TRBD1 (5 bases). Trimming shortened V by 7 bases and J by 4 bases, and 14 bases separated the two germline ends. CDR1 is SGDLS, CDR2 YYNGEE, per germline. The CDR3 consists of 13 residues. CDR3 nucleotide sequence: TGTGCCAGCGGGGAGGGGTATACCTATGGCTACACCTTC. Translated, it gives CASGEGYTYGYTF.

The chain couples TRBV7-9 to TRBJ1-5, with D unresolved. The CDR3 runs 15 residues. Between the trimmed V and J ends, which lost 1 base and 2 bases, there was a span of 9 bases. Per the germline V gene, CDR1 is SEHNR and CDR2 is FQNEAQ (reference sequence). The CDR3 DNA follows: TGTGCCAGCAGCTTAGAATGGGAGGGCAATCAGCCCCAGCATTTT. Residues: CASSLEWEGNQPQHF.

This chain uses TRBV10-1 with TRBJ2-1; D is possibly TRBD1 (6 bases). The germline V gene has CDR1 WNHNN and CDR2 SYGVQD (reference sequence). The V end was cut by 5 bases, the J end by 11 bases, with 10 bases between. CDR3 length equals 11 residues. The CDR3 sequence is CASSTGTQQFF. CDR3 DNA sequence: TGCGCCAGCAGTACCGGGACACAGCAGTTCTTC.

The chain has TRBV6-6 and TRBJ1-4, with a tentative D call TRBD1 (5 bases). The CDR3 is made up of 14 amino acids. Germline CDR1 reads MNHNY; CDR2 reads SVGAGI (reference sequence). V shed 2 bases and J shed 5 bases, with 9 bases lying between them. Here the CDR3 DNA reads TGTGCCAGCAGTTACGAAGGGGAAAATGAAAAACTGTTTTTT. Residues: CASSYEGENEKLFF.

The chain has TRBV7-9 and TRBJ1-1; D is unresolved. Germline assignment: CDR1 SEHNR and CDR2 FQNEAQ (reference sequence). V lost 5 bases, J lost 3 bases, and 19 bases lay in between. This CDR3 has 16 amino acids. CDR3 nucleotide sequence: TGTGCCAGCAGCGACTATAAGATGCGGTCTGACACTGAAGCTTTCTTT. Translating gives CASSDYKMRSDTEAFF.

This sequence joins TRBV28 and TRBJ2-1, with 7 bases fitting TRBD2. Germline V gene lookup returns CDR1 MDHEN and CDR2 SYDVKM. With 4 bases clipped from V and 4 bases from J, the junction kept 7 bases outside the gene matches. This CDR3 spans 15 amino acids. CDR3 loop: CASSWSGMGYNEQFF. The CDR3 coding sequence is TGTGCCAGCAGTTGGAGCGGGATGGGTTACAATGAGCAGTTCTTC.

This chain connects TRBV27 to TRBJ2-3, with 12 bases lining up with TRBD2. Germline V CDR1 and CDR2: MNHEY, SMNVEV (reference sequence). The junction had 3 bases not matched to a gene; V was cut back by 6 bases and J by 2 bases. The CDR3 has 15 residues. The CDR3 reads CASRGLAGFTDTQYF. As DNA, the CDR3 is TGTGCCAGCAGGGGACTAGCGGGTTTCACAGATACGCAGTATTTT.

This clone was counted between two and nine times. V is TRBV5-1 and J is TRBJ1-1; TRBD1 agrees at 7 bases. The CDR3 has 12 amino acids. Trimming cost V 4 bases and J 6 bases; bases outside gene matches: 3. From germline, CDR1 is SGHRS and CDR2 YFSETQ. The CDR3 region is CASSPGTAEAFF. As DNA, the CDR3 is TGCGCCAGCAGCCCTGGGACAGCTGAAGCTTTCTTT.

This clone was counted once. J is TRBJ2-7 and V is TRBV27; TRBD1 might be the D (6 bases). The V gene lost 9 bases and the J gene lost 2 bases, with 14 bases spanning the gap. Germline V gives CDR1 MNHEY, CDR2 SMNVEV (reference sequence). This CDR3 is 13 amino acids long. DNA for the CDR3: TGTGCCAGTTCGCCGGGACAAACCTACGAGCAGTACTTC. This gives the protein CASSPGQTYEQYF.

The CDR3: CASTTGSSGANVLTF. The CDR3 bases are TGTGCCAGCACTACGGGGAGCTCTGGGGCCAACGTCCTGACTTTC. The chain uses TRBV28 and TRBJ2-6; the D gene is possibly TRBD2 (5 bases). The CDR3 runs to 15 residues. V was pared by 7 bases and J by 0 bases, with 10 bases between. The V gene's germline CDR1 is MDHEN and CDR2 SYDVKM.

The chain joins TRBV4-1 to TRBJ2-6, with D perhaps matching TRBD2 (5 bases). V was cut by 0 bases and J by 0 bases, with 12 bases left in between. Germline assignment: CDR1 MGHRA and CDR2 YSYEKL. CDR3 length equals 18 residues. Here the CDR3 reads CASSQDPMGSSGANVLTF. The CDR3 DNA follows: TGCGCCAGCAGCCAAGATCCTATGGGGAGCTCTGGGGCCAACGTCCTGACTTTC.

The chain recombines TRBV5-4 with TRBJ2-7; the D is unclear. The CDR3 consists of 14 residues. CDR1 and CDR2 (germline): SGHNT, YYREEE (reference sequence). V lost 0 bases and J lost 3, with 10 bases in between. CDR3 sequence: CASSLAGWNYEQYF. Here the CDR3 DNA reads TGTGCCAGCAGCTTGGCTGGGTGGAACTACGAGCAGTACTTC.

This rearrangement joins TRBV18 to TRBJ2-5; perhaps TRBD2 as D (6 bases). Germline values: CDR1 KGHSH, CDR2 LQKENI. The germline V and J ends were trimmed by 3 bases and 3 bases, with 17 bases remaining between them. The CDR3 loop spans 16 amino acids. The CDR3 DNA sequence: TGTGCCAGCTCACCTCCGGGACTTCGATCGAAAGAGACCCAGTACTTC. This sequence encodes CASSPPGLRSKETQYF. Full variable domain (missing parts from reference TRBV18 and TRBJ2-5): NAGVMQNPRHLVRRRGQEARLRCSPMKGHSHVYWYRQLPEEGLKFMVYLQKENIIDESGMPKERFSAEFPKEGPSILRIQQVVRGDSAAYFCASSPPGLRSKETQYFGPGTRLLVL.

This clone came up once. The chain has TRBV27 and TRBJ1-5, with D possibly matching TRBD1 (6 bases). This CDR3 has 16 amino acids. Germline CDR1 is MNHEY and CDR2 is SMNVEV (reference sequence). Trimming cost V 7 bases and J 4 bases, with 20 bases left between them. The chain's CDR3 is CASKAGTWAANQPQHF. Written as DNA, the CDR3 is TGTGCCAGCAAAGCCGGGACATGGGCCGCGAATCAGCCCCAGCATTTT.

The CDR3: CASSGPSGSMNRYEQYF. As DNA, the CDR3 is TGTGCCAGCAGTGGGCCTAGCGGGAGCATGAATCGGTACGAGCAGTACTTC. The chain recombines TRBV6-1 with TRBJ2-7; 10 bases align to TRBD2. CDR3 length equals 17 residues. The V gene end was trimmed by 4 bases and the J gene end by 4 bases; junction bases not matched to a gene: 13. Germline V gives CDR1 MNHNS, CDR2 SASEGT.

The CDR3 reads CASSLVPEGEQYF. CDR3 nucleotides: TGTGCCAGCAGCTTAGTCCCCGAGGGGGAGCAGTACTTC. The chain is built from TRBV11-1 and TRBJ2-7; possibly TRBD1 or TRBD2 for D (5 bases each). CDR1 is SGHAT, CDR2 FQDESV, per germline (reference sequence). V was shortened by 1 base and J by 7 bases, with 11 bases between the two germline ends. This CDR3 spans 13 amino acids.

V is TRBV2 and J is TRBJ2-5, with D perhaps assigned TRBD1 or TRBD2 (6 bases each). The CDR3 is 16 amino acids. Per germline, CDR1 SNHLY and CDR2 FYNNEI. V lost 6 bases and J lost 5, with 22 bases in between. CDR3 in amino acids: CASRLIRGLSGETQYF. DNA of the CDR3: TGTGCCAGCAGGTTGATTCGGGGGCTGTCCGGGGAGACCCAGTACTTC.

The chain recombines TRBV6-5 with TRBJ2-5; D might be TRBD1 or TRBD2, each matching 5 bases. This CDR3 is 15 amino acids long. Trimming cost V 0 bases and J 4 bases, with 12 bases left between them. Per germline, CDR1 MNHEY and CDR2 SVGAGI. CDR3 amino acids: CASSYSGTQIETQYF. The CDR3 nucleotides read TGTGCCAGCAGTTACTCGGGGACCCAGATAGAGACCCAGTACTTC.

Regarding this clone: Additional DNA sequences in this sample encode the identical CDR3. This sequence joins TRBV29-1 and TRBJ1-1; 7 bases fit TRBD1. Trimming removed 4 bases from V and 2 bases from J; junction bases left unmatched: 1. The CDR3 totals 12 residues. The germline gives CDR1 SQVTM, CDR2 ANQGSEA. CDR3 protein: CSVGDRNTEAFF. DNA for the CDR3: TGCAGCGTTGGGGACAGAAACACTGAAGCTTTCTTT.

This clone has a single count. The V gene is TRBV30, the J gene TRBJ2-3; D is perhaps TRBD2 (7 bases). Between the trimmed V and J ends, which lost 0 bases and 2 bases, there was a span of 18 bases. Germline CDR1 GTSNPN, CDR2 SVGIG (reference sequence). The CDR3 length is 17 residues. The CDR3 DNA reads as TGTGCCTGGAGTGTATTCGCGGGGGCACGGCCCACAGATACGCAGTATTTT. Translated, it gives CAWSVFAGARPTDTQYF. Filled out from reference TRBV30 and TRBJ2-3, the complete variable domain reads SQTIHQWPATLVQPVGSPLSLECTVEGTSNPNLYWYRQAAGRGLQLLFYSVGIGQISSEVPQNLSASRPQDRQFILSSKKLLLSDSGFYLCAWSVFAGARPTDTQYFGPGTRLTVL.

The chain joins TRBV11-2 to TRBJ2-5; 7 bases agree with TRBD2. Losses at the gene ends were 2 bases for V and 5 bases for J; bases not matched to a gene: 11. The V gene's germline CDR1 is SGHAT and CDR2 FQNNGV. CDR3 size: 16 residues. Here the CDR3 DNA reads TGTGCCAGCAGCTTACCCCCGGCGGGAGCTGGCGAGACCCAGTACTTC. This translates into CASSLPPAGAGETQYF.

The J gene is TRBJ2-5, the V gene TRBV14, with 9 bases matching TRBD1. J was trimmed by 3 bases and V by 5 bases; bases with no gene match: 4. CDR3 length: 14 amino acids. From germline, CDR1 is SGHDN and CDR2 FVKESK. The CDR3 DNA reads as TGTGCCAGCAGCAACAGGGGGCTGAAAGAGACCCAGTACTTC. It codes for CASSNRGLKETQYF.

The chain uses TRBV30 and TRBJ2-6; tentatively, D is TRBD1 or TRBD2 (5 bases each). CDR3 length: 15 residues. Germline V gene lookup returns CDR1 GTSNPN and CDR2 SVGIG (reference sequence). V was clipped by 8 bases and J by 2 bases, with 16 bases between them. The CDR3: CAISAGKTGANVLTF. The CDR3 coding sequence is TGTGCCATTAGCGCAGGGAAAACTGGGGCCAACGTCCTGACTTTC.